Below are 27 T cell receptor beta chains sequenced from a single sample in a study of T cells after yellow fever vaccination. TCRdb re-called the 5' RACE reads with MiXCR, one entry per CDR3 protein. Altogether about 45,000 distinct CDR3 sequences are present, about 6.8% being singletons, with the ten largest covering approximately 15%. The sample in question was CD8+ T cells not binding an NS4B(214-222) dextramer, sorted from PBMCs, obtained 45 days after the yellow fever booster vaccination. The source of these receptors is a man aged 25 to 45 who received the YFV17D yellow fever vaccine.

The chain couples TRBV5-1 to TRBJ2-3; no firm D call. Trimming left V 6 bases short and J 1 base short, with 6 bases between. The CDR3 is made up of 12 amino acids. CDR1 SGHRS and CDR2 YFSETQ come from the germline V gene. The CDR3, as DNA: TGCGCCAGCATGTCTCGCACAGATACGCAGTATTTT. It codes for CASMSRTDTQYF.

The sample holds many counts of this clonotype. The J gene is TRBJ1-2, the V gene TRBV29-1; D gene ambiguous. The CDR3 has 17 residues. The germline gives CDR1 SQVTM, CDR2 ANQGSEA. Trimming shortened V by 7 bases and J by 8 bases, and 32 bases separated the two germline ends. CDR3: CSAHLIIASPSAGGYTF. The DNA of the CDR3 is TGCAGCGCACACCTGATTATAGCTTCCCCCTCGGCGGGAGGCTACACCTTC.

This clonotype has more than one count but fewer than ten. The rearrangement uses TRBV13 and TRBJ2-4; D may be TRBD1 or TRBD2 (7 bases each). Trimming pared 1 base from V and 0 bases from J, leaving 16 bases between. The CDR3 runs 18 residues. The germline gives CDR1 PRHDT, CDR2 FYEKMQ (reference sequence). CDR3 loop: CASSLEGGGQLAKNIQYF. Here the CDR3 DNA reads TGTGCCAGCAGCTTAGAGGGGGGGGGACAGCTAGCCAAAAACATTCAGTACTTC.

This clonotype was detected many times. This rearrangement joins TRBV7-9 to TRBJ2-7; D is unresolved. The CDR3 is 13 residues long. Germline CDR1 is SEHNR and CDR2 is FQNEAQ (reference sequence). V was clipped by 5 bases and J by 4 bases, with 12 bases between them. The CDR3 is CASSPEMTYEQYF. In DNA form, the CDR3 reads TGTGCCAGCAGCCCTGAGATGACTTACGAGCAGTACTTC.

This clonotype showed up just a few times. The CDR3 DNA reads TGTGCCAGCAGTTTATCGACGGGGCCCCCCTATGAAAAACTGTTTTTT. Translated, it gives CASSLSTGPPYEKLFF. This chain links TRBV27 with TRBJ1-4; D is possibly TRBD1 (5 bases). This CDR3 region has 16 residues. The V gene's germline CDR1 is MNHEY and CDR2 SMNVEV (reference sequence). The V end lost 0 bases, the J end lost 6 bases, and 14 bases lay between the germline ends.

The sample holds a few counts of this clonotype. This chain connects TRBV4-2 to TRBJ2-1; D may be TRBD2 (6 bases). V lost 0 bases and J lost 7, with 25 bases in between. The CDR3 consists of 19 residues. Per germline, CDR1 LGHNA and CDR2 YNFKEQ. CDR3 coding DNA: TGTGCCAGCAGCCAAGATGTGGGAGGCCCCTCGCTGACGGTTAATGAGCAGTTCTTC. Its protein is CASSQDVGGPSLTVNEQFF.

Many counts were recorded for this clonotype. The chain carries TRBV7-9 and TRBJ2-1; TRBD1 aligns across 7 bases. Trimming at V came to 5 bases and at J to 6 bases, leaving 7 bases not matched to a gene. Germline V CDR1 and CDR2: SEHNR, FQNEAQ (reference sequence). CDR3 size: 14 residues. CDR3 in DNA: TGTGCCAGCAGCCTGGGACAGATCCTCAATGAGCAGTTCTTC. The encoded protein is CASSLGQILNEQFF.

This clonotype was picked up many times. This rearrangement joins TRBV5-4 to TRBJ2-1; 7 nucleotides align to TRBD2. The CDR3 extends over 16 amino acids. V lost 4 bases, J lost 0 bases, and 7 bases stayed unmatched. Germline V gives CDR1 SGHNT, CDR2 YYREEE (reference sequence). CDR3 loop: CASSPIGGSSYNEQFF. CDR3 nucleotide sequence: TGTGCCAGCAGCCCCATTGGCGGGAGCTCCTACAATGAGCAGTTCTTC. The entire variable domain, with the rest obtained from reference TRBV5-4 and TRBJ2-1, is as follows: ETGVTQSPTHLIKTRGQQVTLRCSSQSGHNTVSWYQQALGQGPQFIFQYYREEENGRGNFPPRFSGLQFPNYSSELNVNALELDDSALYLCASSPIGGSSYNEQFFGPGTRLTVL.

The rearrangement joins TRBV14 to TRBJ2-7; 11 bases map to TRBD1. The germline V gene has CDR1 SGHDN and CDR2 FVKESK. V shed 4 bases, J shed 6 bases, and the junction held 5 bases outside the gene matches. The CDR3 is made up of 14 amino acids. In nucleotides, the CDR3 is TGTGCCAGCAGCCCCGGACAGGGGGCGTGCGAGCAGTACTTC. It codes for CASSPGQGACEQYF.

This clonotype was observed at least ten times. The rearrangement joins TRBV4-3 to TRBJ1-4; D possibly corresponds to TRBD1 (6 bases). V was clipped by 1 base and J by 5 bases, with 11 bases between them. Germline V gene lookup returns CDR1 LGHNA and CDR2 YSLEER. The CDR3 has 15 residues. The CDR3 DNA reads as TGCGCCAGCAGCCAAGCCCCAGGGGAGAATGAAAAACTGTTTTTT. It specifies CASSQAPGENEKLFF.

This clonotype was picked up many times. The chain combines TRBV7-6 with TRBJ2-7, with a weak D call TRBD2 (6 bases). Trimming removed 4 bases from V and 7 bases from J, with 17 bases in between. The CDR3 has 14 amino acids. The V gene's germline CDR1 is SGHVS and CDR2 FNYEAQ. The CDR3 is CASSSPGTPLEQYF. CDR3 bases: TGTGCCAGCAGCTCTCCCGGGACTCCGCTGGAGCAGTACTTC.

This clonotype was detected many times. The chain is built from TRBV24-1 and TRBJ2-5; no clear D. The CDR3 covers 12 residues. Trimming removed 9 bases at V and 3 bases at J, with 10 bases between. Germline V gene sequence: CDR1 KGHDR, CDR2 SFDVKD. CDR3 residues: CATSDDEETQYF. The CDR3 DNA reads TGTGCCACCTCGGATGATGAAGAGACCCAGTACTTC.

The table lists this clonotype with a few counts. For the CDR3, the DNA is TGTGCCAGCAGCGCAGGGATCTCCTACGAGCAGTACTTC. This encodes CASSAGISYEQYF. V usage is TRBV5-5 and J usage is TRBJ2-7; possibly TRBD1 for D (5 bases). The V gene lost 4 bases and the J gene lost 0 bases, with 8 bases spanning the gap. CDR1 is SGHKS, CDR2 YYEKEE, per germline (reference sequence). The CDR3 contains 13 residues.

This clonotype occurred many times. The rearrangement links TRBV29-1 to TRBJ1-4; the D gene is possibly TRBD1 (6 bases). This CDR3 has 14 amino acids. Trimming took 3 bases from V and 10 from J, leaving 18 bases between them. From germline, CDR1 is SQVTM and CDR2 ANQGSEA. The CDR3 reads CSVDPGHSLGKLFF. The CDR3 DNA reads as TGCAGCGTTGATCCGGGACACTCATTGGGAAAACTGTTTTTT.

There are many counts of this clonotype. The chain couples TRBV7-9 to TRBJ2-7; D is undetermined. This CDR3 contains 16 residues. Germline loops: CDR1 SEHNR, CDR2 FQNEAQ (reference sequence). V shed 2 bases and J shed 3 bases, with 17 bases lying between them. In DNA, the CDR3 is TGTGCCAGCAGCTTAACAGACTCCACCTGGGGCTACGAGCAGTACTTC. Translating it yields CASSLTDSTWGYEQYF.

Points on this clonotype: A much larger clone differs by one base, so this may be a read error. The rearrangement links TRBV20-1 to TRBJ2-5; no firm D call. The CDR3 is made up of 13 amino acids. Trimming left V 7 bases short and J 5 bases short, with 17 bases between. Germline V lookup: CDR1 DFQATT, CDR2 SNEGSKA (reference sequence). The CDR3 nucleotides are TGCAGTGGCGTGGGCCCAGAGCATGAGACCCAGTACTTC. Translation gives CSGVGPEHETQYF.

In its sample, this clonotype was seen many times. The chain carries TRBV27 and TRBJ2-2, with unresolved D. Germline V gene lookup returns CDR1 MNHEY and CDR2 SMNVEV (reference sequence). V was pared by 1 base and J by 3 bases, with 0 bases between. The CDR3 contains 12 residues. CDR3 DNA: TGTGCCAGCAGTTTATACACCGGGGAGCTGTTTTTT. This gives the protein CASSLYTGELFF.

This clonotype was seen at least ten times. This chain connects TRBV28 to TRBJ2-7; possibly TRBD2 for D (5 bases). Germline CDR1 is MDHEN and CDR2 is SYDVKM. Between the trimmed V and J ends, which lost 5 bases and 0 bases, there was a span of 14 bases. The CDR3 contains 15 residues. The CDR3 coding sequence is TGTGCCAGCAGTCCTTACCCGGGAAGCTCCTACGAGCAGTACTTC. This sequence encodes CASSPYPGSSYEQYF.

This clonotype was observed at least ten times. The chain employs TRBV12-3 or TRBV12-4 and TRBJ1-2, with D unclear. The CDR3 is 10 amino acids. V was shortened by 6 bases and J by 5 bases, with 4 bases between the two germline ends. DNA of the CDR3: TGTGCCAGCAGCCAATATGGCTACACCTTC. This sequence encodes CASSQYGYTF.

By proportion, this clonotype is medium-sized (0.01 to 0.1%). CDR3 sequence reads: CASSYPHDEQYF. The CDR3, as DNA: TGTGCCAGCAGTTATCCCCACGACGAGCAGTACTTC. The V call is TRBV6-2 or TRBV6-3, the J call TRBJ2-7; no clear D. The V and J ends lost 3 bases and 5 bases respectively, with 8 bases between them. Germline V gene data show CDR1 as MNHEY and CDR2 as SVGEGT. CDR3 length: 12 residues.

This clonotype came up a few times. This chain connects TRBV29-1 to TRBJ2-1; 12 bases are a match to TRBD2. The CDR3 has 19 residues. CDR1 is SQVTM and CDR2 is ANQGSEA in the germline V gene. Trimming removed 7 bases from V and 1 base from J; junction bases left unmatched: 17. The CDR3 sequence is CSGQGNPLTSGGSYNEQFF. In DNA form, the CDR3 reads TGCAGCGGGCAGGGGAATCCCTTAACTAGCGGGGGGTCCTACAATGAGCAGTTCTTC.

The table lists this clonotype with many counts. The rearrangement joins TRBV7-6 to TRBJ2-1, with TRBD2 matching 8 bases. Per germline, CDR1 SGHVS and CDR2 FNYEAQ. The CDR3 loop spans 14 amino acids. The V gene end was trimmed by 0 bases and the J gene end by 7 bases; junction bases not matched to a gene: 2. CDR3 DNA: TGTGCCAGCAGCTTAGCGGCGGGGGGAAATGAGCAGTTCTTC. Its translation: CASSLAAGGNEQFF.

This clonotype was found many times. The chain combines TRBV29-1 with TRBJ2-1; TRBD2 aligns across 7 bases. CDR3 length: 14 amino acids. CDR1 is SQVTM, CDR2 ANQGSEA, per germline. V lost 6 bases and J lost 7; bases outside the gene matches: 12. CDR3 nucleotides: TGCAGCGTGGGATCGGGTTGGGAGGGGAATGAGCAGTTCTTC. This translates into CSVGSGWEGNEQFF.

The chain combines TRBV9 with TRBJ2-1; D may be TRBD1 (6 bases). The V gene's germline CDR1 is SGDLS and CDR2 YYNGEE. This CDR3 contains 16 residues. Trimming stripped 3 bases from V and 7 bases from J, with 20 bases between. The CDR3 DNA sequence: TGTGCCAGCAGCGCCGAGGGGGACCTTGCAGGGAATGAGCAGTTCTTC. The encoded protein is CASSAEGDLAGNEQFF.

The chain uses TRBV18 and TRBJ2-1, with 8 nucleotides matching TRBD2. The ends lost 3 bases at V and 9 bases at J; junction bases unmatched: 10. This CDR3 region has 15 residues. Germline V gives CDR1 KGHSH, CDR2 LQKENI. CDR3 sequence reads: CASSPAAGDEAEQFF. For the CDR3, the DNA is TGTGCCAGCTCACCGGCAGCGGGAGATGAAGCTGAGCAGTTCTTC.

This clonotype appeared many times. CDR3 DNA: TGTGCCACCAGTGGAAGGCGGGAGTTTGAGACCCAGTACTTC. It specifies CATSGRREFETQYF. The V gene is TRBV15, the J gene TRBJ2-5, with TRBD2 identical over 7 bases. Per the germline V gene, CDR1 is LNHNV and CDR2 is YYDKDF (reference sequence). This CDR3 region has 14 residues. The trim removed 6 bases at V and 5 bases at J, leaving 9 bases unmatched.

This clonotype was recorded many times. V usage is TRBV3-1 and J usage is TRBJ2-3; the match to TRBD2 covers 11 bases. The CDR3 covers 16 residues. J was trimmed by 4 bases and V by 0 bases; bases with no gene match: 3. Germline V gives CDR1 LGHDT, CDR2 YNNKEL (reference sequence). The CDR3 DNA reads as TGTGCCAGCAGCCAAGAGACTAGCGGGACCCCAGATACGCAGTATTTT. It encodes CASSQETSGTPDTQYF.